This TCR beta chain was recorded in a study of T cell changes during pregnancy in multiple sclerosis. This CDR3 is built from 13 residues. Trimming took 9 bases from V and 4 from J, leaving 14 bases between them. Data came from immunoSEQ multiplex PCR; TCRdb stores just in-frame clones and leaves some out. There are about 79,000 clones in the sample; over 85% occur only once, and around 0.75% lies in the top ten. This sample comprised peripheral blood, obtained in the second trimester of pregnancy. The clonotype was recovered from a female donor in good health, enrolled as a control in a pregnancy study. The chain recombines TRBV5-3 with TRBJ1-5; perhaps TRBD1 as D (5 bases). TRBV5-3 is noted as an ORF with a role that remains uncertain. The DNA of the CDR3 is TGTGCCATTACACTGGACAAAAATCAGCCCCAGCATTTT. Protein product: CAITLDKNQPQHF.